This T cell receptor beta chain came from a study of blood T cell repertoires in COVID-19. Background on the study: Samples came from the United States, Italy and Spain, spanning acute and convalescent COVID-19. PBMCs, B-cell-depleted T cells, or T cells provided the cDNA or gDNA that made up the material.

The CDR3 length is 14 residues. V gave up 0 bases and J gave up 5 bases; unmatched junction bases: 4. CDR1 is SGHRS and CDR2 is YFSETQ in the germline V gene. As handled by the study authors: Reference gene primer amplification gave nucleated cell count estimates. The assay was immunoSEQ multiplex PCR, and TCRdb's table has in-frame clones only and misses some. For V, J and clone size, that table is used; D and trimming come from the DNA. The table has roughly 250,000 clones, almost 85% seen once. The chain recombines TRBV5-1 with TRBJ2-7; 8 bases line up with TRBD1. The sample comprised peripheral blood. This TCR came from a man aged 50-60 years with acute or convalescent COVID-19. For the CDR3, the DNA is TGCGCCAGCAGCTTGGGACAGGGGTCCCACGAGCAGTACTTC. Translation: CASSLGQGSHEQYF.